The 22 T cell receptor beta chains below were found in one sample sequenced in a study of post-analysis software for immune sequencing data. General study results and limits: Patients used roughly five TRBV segments, including TRBV5-6, TRBV5-1 and TRBV20-1, more often than controls.

For these receptors, no antigen is known. TCR beta cDNA libraries included unique molecular identifiers. TCRdb reprocessed the PCR reads with MiXCR, giving one entry per CDR3 protein. The profile shows under 900,000 distinct CDR3 sequences, roughly half of them singletons. The specimen sequenced was blood. The receptors were gathered from a girl between 5 and 17 years old with multiple sclerosis.

This clonotype was observed a few times. A single base separates this from a much larger clone, so it may be a read error. The V call is TRBV7-9, the J call TRBJ2-7, with 10 bases that match TRBD1. In germline, CDR1 is SEHNR, CDR2 FQNEAQ (reference sequence). V lost 5 bases and J lost 5; bases outside the gene matches: 9. CDR3 length: 15 residues. CDR3 nucleotides: TGTGCCAGCAGCCCAAAGGGACAGGGGAGCCACGAGCAGTACTTC. It codes for CASSPKGQGSHEQYF.

The chain is built from TRBV20-1 and TRBJ2-1; the match to TRBD2 covers 12 bases. Germline V lookup: CDR1 DFQATT, CDR2 SNEGSKA (reference sequence). There are 12 residues in the CDR3. The CDR3 reads CASGRALDEQFF. In nucleotides, the CDR3 is TGCGCTAGCGGGAGGGCGTTAGATGAGCAGTTCTTC.

V usage is TRBV5-1 and J usage is TRBJ2-7; D perhaps matches TRBD1 (7 bases). V was cut by 4 bases and J by 4 bases, with 18 bases left in between. Germline lookup yields CDR1 SGHRS and CDR2 YFSETQ. The CDR3 length is 15 residues. CDR3 in amino acids: CASSPGGQGGYEQYF. CDR3 in DNA: TGCGCCAGCAGCCCTGGTGGTCAGGGGGGTTACGAGCAGTACTTC.

This clonotype was detected only a few times. The V gene is TRBV6-6, the J gene TRBJ1-1; D gene ambiguous. Germline V gene sequence: CDR1 MNHNY, CDR2 SVGAGI (reference sequence). The length of the CDR3 is 11 residues. Trimming removed 8 bases at V and 1 base at J, with 5 bases between. CDR3 DNA sequence: TGTGCCAGCCATACGAACACTGAAGCTTTCTTT. It is translated as CASHTNTEAFF.

The chain couples TRBV20-1 to TRBJ2-1; D is unresolved. The CDR3 sequence is 12 residues long. The V gene's germline CDR1 is DFQATT and CDR2 SNEGSKA (reference sequence). Trimming removed 3 bases at V and 6 bases at J, with 9 bases between. The CDR3 nucleotides are TGCAGTGCTAGGCGGTGGGGCAATGAGCAGTTCTTC. Amino acid sequence: CSARRWGNEQFF.

This sequence joins TRBV5-1 and TRBJ1-1; D is perhaps TRBD1 (6 bases). This CDR3 spans 14 amino acids. The germline gives CDR1 SGHRS, CDR2 YFSETQ. V lost 7 bases and J 1 base, leaving 14 bases between the germline ends. CDR3 coding DNA: TGCGCCAGCCGGGTTGGGGGGGCGAACACTGAAGCTTTCTTT. Translated, it gives CASRVGGANTEAFF.

This rearrangement joins TRBV5-1 to TRBJ2-1, with a tentative D call TRBD2 (5 bases). Germline CDR1 reads SGHRS; CDR2 reads YFSETQ. The V end was cut by 4 bases, the J end by 2 bases, with 16 bases between. The CDR3 length is 16 residues. CDR3 in amino acids: CASSRKRGGTYNEQFF. The CDR3 nucleotides read TGCGCCAGCAGCCGGAAACGTGGAGGAACCTACAATGAGCAGTTCTTC.

This sequence joins TRBV7-2 and TRBJ2-7; D gene uncertain. Trimming cost V 1 base and J 3 bases, with 13 bases left between them. Germline CDR1 is SGHTA and CDR2 is FQGNSA. This CDR3 contains 15 residues. Here the CDR3 DNA reads TGTGCCAGCAGCTTAGTCCGAGGTTCTTACTACGAGCAGTACTTC. It codes for CASSLVRGSYYEQYF. Drawing the rest from reference TRBV7-2 and TRBJ2-7, the complete variable domain is GAGVSQSPSNKVTEKGKDVELRCDPISGHTALYWYRQSLGQGLEFLIYFQGNSAPDKSGLPSDRFSAERTGGSVSTLTIQRTQQEDSAVYLCASSLVRGSYYEQYFGPGTRLTVT.

This chain joins TRBV7-2 and TRBJ2-1; 7 bases align to TRBD2. The CDR3 extends over 14 amino acids. From germline, CDR1 is SGHTA and CDR2 FQGNSA. J gave up 6 bases and V 1 base, and 3 bases lay outside the gene matches. CDR3 sequence: CASSLGGSLNEQFF. DNA for the CDR3: TGTGCCAGCAGCTTAGGCGGGAGCCTCAATGAGCAGTTCTTC. The whole variable domain, remainder taken from reference TRBV7-2 and TRBJ2-1, is GAGVSQSPSNKVTEKGKDVELRCDPISGHTALYWYRQSLGQGLEFLIYFQGNSAPDKSGLPSDRFSAERTGGSVSTLTIQRTQQEDSAVYLCASSLGGSLNEQFFGPGTRLTVL.

This rearrangement joins TRBV6-1 to TRBJ2-3, with a possible D match to TRBD2 (5 bases). Germline assignment: CDR1 MNHNS and CDR2 SASEGT. The V gene lost 3 bases and the J gene lost 4 bases, with 20 bases spanning the gap. The CDR3 loop spans 17 amino acids. CDR3 sequence (DNA): TGTGCCAGCAGTGATTCCCCCCGGAGGCAGGCGGCAGATACGCAGTATTTT. This sequence encodes CASSDSPRRQAADTQYF.

The chain couples TRBV29-1 to TRBJ2-5; maybe TRBD2 (6 bases). Trimming shortened V by 5 bases and J by 7 bases, and 14 bases separated the two germline ends. The CDR3 is made up of 12 amino acids. Per germline, CDR1 SQVTM and CDR2 ANQGSEA. CDR3 sequence reads: CSVLERVATQYF. In nucleotides, the CDR3 is TGCAGCGTTCTCGAGCGGGTGGCGACCCAGTACTTC.

This chain uses TRBV29-1 with TRBJ2-7; D possibly corresponds to TRBD2 (6 bases). Trimming removed 3 bases from V and 1 base from J, with 13 bases in between. This CDR3 comprises 14 residues. The germline V gene has CDR1 SQVTM and CDR2 ANQGSEA. CDR3 sequence: CSVDGGTLSYEQYF. The DNA for the CDR3 is TGCAGCGTTGATGGGGGGACCCTATCCTACGAGCAGTACTTC.

This clonotype was counted a few times. The rearrangement uses TRBV20-1 and TRBJ1-4, with D hard to call. V lost 6 bases and J 10 bases, leaving 12 bases between the germline ends. This CDR3 region has 11 residues. Germline V CDR1 and CDR2: DFQATT, SNEGSKA (reference sequence). As DNA, the CDR3 is TGCAGTGCCCCGGCCCTAGGAAAACTGTTTTTT. It specifies CSAPALGKLFF.

The chain recombines TRBV12-3 or TRBV12-4 with TRBJ2-5; 11 bases agree with TRBD2. Trimming at V came to 3 bases and at J to 5 bases, leaving 5 bases not matched to a gene. CDR3 length: 15 amino acids. The CDR3 loop is CASSLSSSGRETQYF. In DNA form, the CDR3 reads TGTGCCAGCAGTTTGTCGTCTAGCGGGAGGGAGACCCAGTACTTC.

J is TRBJ2-3 and V is TRBV4-1; 7 positions agree with TRBD2. The CDR3 has 17 residues. The V segment lost 0 bases and the J segment 0 bases; nucleotides outside the gene matches: 6. Germline loops: CDR1 MGHRA, CDR2 YSYEKL. CDR3 nucleotide sequence: TGCGCCAGCAGCCAAGATGGGGCGGGAGATAGCACAGATACGCAGTATTTT. It encodes CASSQDGAGDSTDTQYF.

This clonotype was detected only a few times. The V gene is TRBV6-5, the J gene TRBJ2-2, with D maybe TRBD2 (5 bases). The V gene lost 8 bases and the J gene lost 4 bases, with 11 bases spanning the gap. CDR1 and CDR2 from the germline V gene are MNHEY and SVGAGI. This CDR3 spans 13 amino acids. The CDR3: CASCAGVTGELFF. The CDR3 DNA sequence: TGTGCCAGCTGCGCCGGGGTCACCGGGGAGCTGTTTTTT.

J is TRBJ2-7 and V is TRBV6-1; 7 bases are shared with TRBD2. Per the germline V gene, CDR1 is MNHNS and CDR2 is SASEGT. J was trimmed by 1 base and V by 7 bases; bases with no gene match: 7. This CDR3 comprises 14 residues. The CDR3 DNA is TGTGCCAGCACCGGACTAGGGAGGTCCTACGAGCAGTACTTC. Its translation: CASTGLGRSYEQYF.

In this sample, this clonotype turned up a few times. The chain recombines TRBV27 with TRBJ2-7; D might be TRBD2 (6 bases). Germline V CDR1 and CDR2: MNHEY, SMNVEV (reference sequence). V lost 4 bases, J lost 1 base, and 11 bases lay in between. The CDR3 spans 14 residues. The CDR3 DNA is TGTGCCAGCAGTTGGAGTAGCGGTTCCTACGAGCAGTACTTC. Protein product: CASSWSSGSYEQYF.

This rearrangement joins TRBV3-1 to TRBJ2-3; D possibly corresponds to TRBD2 (5 bases). V dropped 0 bases and J dropped 4 bases, with 14 bases sitting between them. The germline gives CDR1 LGHDT, CDR2 YNNKEL (reference sequence). The CDR3 loop spans 16 amino acids. CDR3 sequence: CASSQDGLPGADTQYF. CDR3 DNA: TGTGCCAGCAGCCAAGATGGGCTGCCCGGGGCAGATACGCAGTATTTT.

The chain carries TRBV20-1 and TRBJ1-2; no firm D call. This CDR3 has 15 amino acids. The V gene lost 3 bases and the J gene lost 2 bases, with 16 bases spanning the gap. Germline V lookup: CDR1 DFQATT, CDR2 SNEGSKA (reference sequence). The CDR3 bases are TGCAGTGCTAGGGAGCCGGCGATCATAAACTATGGCTACACCTTC. It translates to CSAREPAIINYGYTF.

The genes are TRBV10-3 and TRBJ2-3; D is ambiguous. This CDR3 has 15 amino acids. Trimming shortened V by 4 bases and J by 0 bases, and 11 bases separated the two germline ends. Germline CDR1 reads ENHRY; CDR2 reads SYGVKD. CDR3 in amino acids: CAISGAALSTDTQYF. CDR3 in DNA: TGTGCCATCAGTGGGGCGGCACTTAGCACAGATACGCAGTATTTT.

The J gene is TRBJ2-3, the V gene TRBV7-2, with D uncertain. V lost 4 bases to trimming and J lost 2 bases, with 7 bases between them. The CDR3 loop spans 13 amino acids. Germline V gene data show CDR1 as SGHTA and CDR2 as FQGNSA. The CDR3 coding sequence is TGTGCCAGCAGCTCTCCTTACACAGATACGCAGTATTTT. Amino acid sequence: CASSSPYTDTQYF.